These T cell receptor beta chains were read from a single sample in a study of CD8 T cells in ankylosing spondylitis. MiXCR, run by TCRdb on the 5' RACE reads, gives a single entry per CDR3 protein. The repertoire holds about 27,000 distinct CDR3 sequences, with 7.9% as singletons. Sequencing was performed on blood. The receptors shown here come from a male donor with ankylosing spondylitis or in good health (not recorded which). Both conserved end residues are part of each CDR3. The D gene is left open where the match is weak. Clone size is shown for a subset of rows, as once, few, many or a class of expanded clone.

TRBJ2-3 TRBD1 TRBV5-5 few TGTGCCAGCAGCTTCAGGACAGGGATGGGCACAGATACGCAGTATTTT CASSFRTGMGTDTQYF
TRBJ2-2 NA TRBV5-1 few TGCGCCAGCAGCTTGGTGGCCGGGTCGAACACCGGGGAGCTGTTTTTT CASSLVAGSNTGELFF
TRBJ2-5 NA TRBV12-3/TRBV12-4 NA TGTGCCAGCAGTTTAGGTGTACAGGGCGAAGAGACCCAGTACTTC CASSLGVQGEETQYF
TRBJ2-5 NA TRBV27 NA TGTGCCAGCAGTTGGGGGAATCGGATGGAGACCCAGTACTTC CASSWGNRMETQYF
TRBJ2-3 NA TRBV29-1 few TGCAGCGCTGACGGTGCAGGTCGCACAGATACGCAGTATTTT CSADGAGRTDTQYF
TRBJ2-1 TRBD2 TRBV7-2 few TGTGCCAGCAGCTTGGGGACTAGACACAATGAGCAGTTCTTC CASSLGTRHNEQFF
TRBJ2-3 NA TRBV5-1 NA TGCGCCAGCCGGACCACAGATACGCAGTATTTT CASRTTDTQYF
TRBJ2-1 TRBD2 TRBV7-2 many TGTGCCAGCAGCTTAGGAGGACTAGCGGACACCAATGAGCAGTTCTTC CASSLGGLADTNEQFF
TRBJ2-4 NA TRBV5-1 NA TGCGCCAGCAGCCTCGGACGGTCTCTAGCCAAAAACATTCAGTACTTC CASSLGRSLAKNIQYF
TRBJ2-3 TRBD2 TRBV11-2 NA TGTGCCAGCAGCAAAGGGGGGCTAGCGGGAGCAGATACGCAGTATTTT CASSKGGLAGADTQYF
TRBJ2-7 NA TRBV6-2/TRBV6-3 NA TGTGCCAGCAGAAGACAGTCCGAGCAGTACTTC CASRRQSEQYF
TRBJ1-1 TRBD1 TRBV19 few TGTGCCAGTAGTATGACAGGGGTCACTGAAGCTTTCTTT CASSMTGVTEAFF
TRBJ1-5 NA TRBV28 NA TGTGCCAGCAGTCCCTGGGGGGGGGATCAGCCCCAGCATTTT CASSPWGGDQPQHF